This T cell receptor beta chain was captured in a study of control samples from healthy donors and cancer patients. The data were produced by immunoSEQ multiplex PCR, yet TCRdb's version contains in-frame clones alone and is incomplete. The sample lists 190,000 or so clones; roughly 93% were seen once. The junction had 3 bases not matched to a gene; V was cut back by 5 bases and J by 2 bases. CDR3 length: 14 amino acids. The germline CDR1 and CDR2 sequences are MNHEY and SVGAGI. The source of this sequence is a young man in good health. V gene TRBV6-5 combines with J gene TRBJ1-1; 9 nucleotides line up with TRBD1. Sequences were obtained from blood. In DNA form, the CDR3 reads TGTGCCAGCAGTCCGACAGGGGGTAACACTGAAGCTTTCTTT. It is translated as CASSPTGGNTEAFF.